The present T cell receptor (beta chain) was sequenced within a study of shared clonotypes between healthy human individuals. Study outcomes and limitations: Compared with clonotypes that all four donors shared, non-shared clonotypes had lower generation probabilities. Genetic and exposure-history diversity was limited by the small donor number.

About this clone: Antigen unknown.

There are 15 residues in the CDR3. The V end lost 2 bases, the J end lost 7 bases, and 15 bases lay between the germline ends. CDR1 is MNHEY, CDR2 SMNVEV, per germline (reference sequence). This table comes from immunoSEQ multiplex PCR, and its TCRdb copy is limited to in-frame clones, with some not included. The profile shows roughly 1 million clones, 70% to 80% of them singletons. The source material was memory CD4+ T cells sorted from blood. Described subset: CD45RA-negative fraction. The chain employs TRBV27 and TRBJ1-5; D unclear. The TCR comes from a man aged 18 to 30 in good health. CDR3 DNA: TGTGCCAGCAGTTTAAAAGGGCTCTCGGGCCAGCCCCAGCATTTT. Translating gives CASSLKGLSGQPQHF.